This T cell receptor beta chain comes out of a study of OX40 agonist ivuxolimab in advanced cancers. Study-wide background: Clinicians treated patients with ivuxolimab, an agonistic anti-OX40 (CD134) antibody. Partial responses were observed in three patients, of whom one had hepatocellular carcinoma and two had cutaneous melanoma.

In regard to this clone: As yet, its antigen is unknown.

Systemic immunosuppression or autoimmune disease history was grounds to exclude patients. Study findings and constraints: CD4+ and CD8+ T cells in blood underwent clonal expansion by week 6 at 0.1 to 3.0 mg/kg.

TCRdb's copy holds only in-frame clones and misses some; the assay was immunoSEQ multiplex PCR. Of 55,000 to 90,000 clones listed, about 86% are singletons. Sequences were derived from CD4+ or CD8+ T cells sorted from blood, sampled in a trial of the OX40 agonist ivuxolimab. This TCR derives from an adult with an advanced solid tumor such as melanoma, head and neck, liver or kidney cancer.

Written as DNA, the CDR3 is TGTGCCAGTAGTCCGGGACAGGGGTTTGATCAGCCCCAGCATTTT. Its protein product is CASSPGQGFDQPQHF. This rearrangement joins TRBV19 to TRBJ1-5; 10 bases map to TRBD1. With V trimmed by 5 bases and J by 5 bases, 6 bases remained unmatched. The CDR3 runs to 15 residues. Germline assignment: CDR1 LNHDA and CDR2 SQIVND (reference sequence).